The present entry profiles one T cell receptor beta chain with its context. Many counts were recorded for this clonotype. Its antigen is not yet known. No base qualities exist here, and no much larger clone lies one base off it. From cysteine to phenylalanine, the CDR3 is 14 amino acids long. Only the CDR3 region is kept as DNA, spanning 42 bases read in frame from base 1. Trimmed from V: 1 base; trimmed from J: 5 bases; junction bases lacking a gene match: 3. As encoded in the germline V gene (reference sequence), CDR1 is SEHNR while CDR2 is FQNEAQ. The data originate from a study of human T cells and chemical hapten exposure (dated by TCRdb to the early 2020s). Background for the entire study: For sensitization, 2% DPC in acetone was applied to a 2 cm by 2 cm area of upper inner arm skin. Weekly therapeutic DPC doses were additionally applied to the scalp of patients throughout the roughly 24-week study period. Patch testing on the upper back used Finn chambers containing 0.01% DPC, with scoring done after 6 days according to International Contact Dermatitis Research Group standards. Alopecia areata with under or over 50% scalp involvement, alopecia totalis and alopecia universalis were represented in the patient cohort, which was mostly female. Libraries were combined into a pool for sequencing, and differences in TCR yield between samples came mainly from small differences in library volumes within the pool. This study followed changes in the peripheral blood TCR repertoire in vivo during primary and secondary sensitization of alopecia patients to the hapten diphenylcyclopropenone (DPC). Blood was sampled from patients pre-sensitization (week 0) and at 2, 6 and about 24 weeks after DPC sensitization. For TCR sequencing, blood came from twenty-nine alopecia patients at anywhere from one to four time points (pre-sensitization, 2, 6 and 24 weeks).

The library was made by RACE. The reads were generated on a NextSeq 500. During library preparation, unique molecular identifiers were attached to individual cDNA molecules so that TCRs could be counted quantitatively and reproducibly. For every blood RNA sample, sequencing covered both the TCR alpha and TCR beta chains. In the source study's methods: The median number of TCRs per sample was roughly 94,000, ranging from roughly 20,000 to 700,000. V, J and CDR3 annotation of the TCR reads was performed with the Decombinator software suite. For PS versus PT1 abundance plots, all samples were subsampled to the same number of TCRs (28,000). TCRs were defined as expanded if absent before sensitization and observed at least eight times at the 2-week time point. The raw public reads went through TCRdb reprocessing: fastp at Q25, MiXCR clone calling, in-frame beta chains kept. Duplicate CDR3 protein sequences are folded into a single record with the most common DNA and genes. The V and J calls were determined by TCRdb, not by the authors. The sample table shows hundreds of thousands of distinct CDR3 sequences, and about 6.9% are seen once. The ten largest clones capture roughly 5.4% of the sample.

The time point label, as the study defines it: patch test 2, 6 weeks after DPC sensitization. The sample's treatment or condition label, in plain terms: therapeutic diphenylcyclopropenone sensitization with weekly scalp DPC. Blood at each patch-test visit was drawn before the patch test was applied. Patients were considered eligible if aged 18 to 70, diagnosed with alopecia and deemed suitable for DPC therapy, and patients were excluded if pregnant. Total RNA was extracted from unfractionated whole blood that had been collected in Tempus Blood RNA tubes. On the study overall, not on this receptor specifically: Significantly more large CDR3 similarity clusters were formed by expanded TCRs than by pre-sensitization or healthy control sets, consistent with antigen-driven responses. A positive correlation was found between the number of PT1 expanded TCRs and patch test score, with significance reached at thresholds 8, 16 and 32 but not 4. Alopecia, a presumed autoimmune disease, was present in all patients, so the immune response of the patients might differ from that of healthy individuals. After repeated subsampling, changes were observed in the strength of the expansion versus patch-test correlation and in the threshold at which the correlation became significant. The number of TCRs above 1 in 1000 frequency did not change with DPC sensitization; there was no evidence of global repertoire structure alterations.

The clonotype comes from a woman aged 18-30 years with alopecia areata. Some clones in this sample may be carry-over from other donors' samples. The source material was whole blood, sampled in connection with sensitization to the hapten diphenylcyclopropenone (DPC). The rearranged segments are TRBV7-9 and TRBJ1-2; 8 central bases correspond to TRBD1. Read as DNA, the sequence is TGTGCCAGCAGCTTAGGCAGGGGGCGTTATGGCTACACCTTC. It is translated as CASSLGRGRYGYTF.